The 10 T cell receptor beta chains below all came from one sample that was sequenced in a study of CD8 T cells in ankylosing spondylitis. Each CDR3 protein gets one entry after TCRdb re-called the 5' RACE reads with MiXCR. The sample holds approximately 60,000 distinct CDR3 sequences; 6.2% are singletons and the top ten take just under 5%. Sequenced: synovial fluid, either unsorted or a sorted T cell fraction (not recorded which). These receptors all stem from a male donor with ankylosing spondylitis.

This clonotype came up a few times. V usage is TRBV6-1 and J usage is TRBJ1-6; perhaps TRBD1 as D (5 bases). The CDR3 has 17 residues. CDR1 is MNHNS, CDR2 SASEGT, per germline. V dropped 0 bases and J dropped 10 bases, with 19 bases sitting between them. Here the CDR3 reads CASSEARMGTSGSPLHF. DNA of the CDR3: TGTGCCAGCAGTGAAGCGAGGATGGGGACGTCTGGCTCACCCCTCCACTTT.

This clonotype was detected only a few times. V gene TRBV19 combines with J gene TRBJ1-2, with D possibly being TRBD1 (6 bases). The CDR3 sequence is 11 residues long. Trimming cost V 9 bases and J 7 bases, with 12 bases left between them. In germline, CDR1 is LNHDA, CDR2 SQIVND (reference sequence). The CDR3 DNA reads TGTGCCAGCAGGGGTACAGCTGGCTACACCTTC. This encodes CASRGTAGYTF.

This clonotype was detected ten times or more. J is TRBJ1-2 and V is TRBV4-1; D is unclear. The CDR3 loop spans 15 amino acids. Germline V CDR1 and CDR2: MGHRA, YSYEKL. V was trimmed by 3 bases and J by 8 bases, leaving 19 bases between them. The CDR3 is CASSQGGAPDGGYTF. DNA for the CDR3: TGCGCCAGCAGCCAGGGTGGTGCCCCGGATGGAGGCTACACCTTC.

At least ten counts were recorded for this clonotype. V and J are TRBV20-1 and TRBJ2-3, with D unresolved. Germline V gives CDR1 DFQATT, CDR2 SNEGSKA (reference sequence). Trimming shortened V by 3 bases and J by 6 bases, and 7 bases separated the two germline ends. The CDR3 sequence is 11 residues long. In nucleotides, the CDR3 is TGCAGTGCTAGTAGGCGGGATACGCAGTATTTT. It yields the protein CSASRRDTQYF.

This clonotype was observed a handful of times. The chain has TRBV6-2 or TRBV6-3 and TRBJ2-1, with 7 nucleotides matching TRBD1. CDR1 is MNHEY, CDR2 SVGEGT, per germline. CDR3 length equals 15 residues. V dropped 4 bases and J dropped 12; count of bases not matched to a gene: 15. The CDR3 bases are TGTGCCAGCAGTTTCCACACAACCACAGGGGAAGGGCAGTTCTTC. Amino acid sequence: CASSFHTTTGEGQFF.

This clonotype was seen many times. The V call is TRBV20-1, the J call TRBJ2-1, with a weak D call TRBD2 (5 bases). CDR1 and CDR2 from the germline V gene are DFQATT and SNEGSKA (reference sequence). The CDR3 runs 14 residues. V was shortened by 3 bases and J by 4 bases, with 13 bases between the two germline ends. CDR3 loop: CSASAPSGYNEQFF. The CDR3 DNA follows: TGCAGTGCTAGTGCTCCCAGCGGATACAATGAGCAGTTCTTC.

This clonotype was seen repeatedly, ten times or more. The CDR3 here is CASSPPVDTQYF. As DNA, the CDR3 is TGTGCCAGCAGTCCGCCGGTAGATACGCAGTATTTT. The chain is built from TRBV28 and TRBJ2-3; D is undetermined. Germline V CDR1 and CDR2: MDHEN, SYDVKM. This CDR3 contains 12 residues. V was trimmed by 5 bases and J by 5 bases, leaving 8 bases between them.

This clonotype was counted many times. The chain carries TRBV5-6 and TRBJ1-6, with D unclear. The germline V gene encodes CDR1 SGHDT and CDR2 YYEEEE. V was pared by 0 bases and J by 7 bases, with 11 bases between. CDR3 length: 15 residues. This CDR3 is CASSLGPPRNSPLHF. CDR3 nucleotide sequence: TGTGCCAGCAGCTTGGGCCCTCCCAGAAATTCACCCCTCCACTTT.

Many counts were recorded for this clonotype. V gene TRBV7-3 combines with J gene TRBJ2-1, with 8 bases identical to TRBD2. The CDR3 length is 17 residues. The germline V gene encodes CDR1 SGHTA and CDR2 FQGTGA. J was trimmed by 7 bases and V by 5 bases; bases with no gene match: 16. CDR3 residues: CASSATGAAGVWNEQFF. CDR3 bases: TGTGCCAGCAGCGCAACCGGAGCAGCGGGAGTTTGGAATGAGCAGTTCTTC. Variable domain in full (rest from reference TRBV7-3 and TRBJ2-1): GAGVSQTPSNKVTEKGKYVELRCDPISGHTALYWYRQSLGQGPEFLIYFQGTGAADDSGLPNDRFFAVRPEGSVSTLKIQRTERGDSAVYLCASSATGAAGVWNEQFFGPGTRLTVL.

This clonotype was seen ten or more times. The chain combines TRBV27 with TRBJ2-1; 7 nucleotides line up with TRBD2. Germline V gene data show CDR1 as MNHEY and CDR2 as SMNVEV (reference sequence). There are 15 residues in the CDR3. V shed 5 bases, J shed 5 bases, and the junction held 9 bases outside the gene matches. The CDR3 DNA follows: TGTGCCAGCAGTCCGAGAGCGGGATCCCACAATGAGCAGTTCTTC. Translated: CASSPRAGSHNEQFF.